This TCR beta chain was sequenced during a study of blood T cell repertoires in COVID-19. At the level of the study: Collection of acute and convalescent COVID-19 samples took place in the United States, Italy and Spain. In each case, the material was cDNA or gDNA derived from T cells, B-cell-depleted T cells, or PBMCs.

The CDR3 is made up of 13 amino acids. J lost 4 bases, V lost 2 bases, and 2 bases had no gene match. Germline values: CDR1 SGHRS, CDR2 YFSETQ. Per the study methods: Estimated nucleated cell counts came from reference gene primer amplification. Using immunoSEQ multiplex PCR, the repertoire was profiled, and TCRdb retains in-frame clones only, with some absent. That table furnishes V, J and clone size, whereas the DNA furnished D and trimming. The table has some 150,000 clones, 86% seen once. The receptor was isolated from a woman aged 60-70 years with acute or convalescent COVID-19. V and J are TRBV5-1 and TRBJ2-5; TRBD2 aligns across 7 bases. The source material was peripheral blood. In nucleotides, the CDR3 is TGCGCCAGCAGCTTTCCGGGGGGAGAGACCCAGTACTTC. As protein: CASSFPGGETQYF. The whole variable domain, remainder taken from reference TRBV5-1 and TRBJ2-5, is KAGVTQTPRYLIKTRGQQVTLSCSPISGHRSVSWYQQTPGQGLQFLFEYFSETQRNKGNFPGRFSGRQFSNSRSEMNVSTLELGDSALYLCASSFPGGETQYFGPGTRLLVL.